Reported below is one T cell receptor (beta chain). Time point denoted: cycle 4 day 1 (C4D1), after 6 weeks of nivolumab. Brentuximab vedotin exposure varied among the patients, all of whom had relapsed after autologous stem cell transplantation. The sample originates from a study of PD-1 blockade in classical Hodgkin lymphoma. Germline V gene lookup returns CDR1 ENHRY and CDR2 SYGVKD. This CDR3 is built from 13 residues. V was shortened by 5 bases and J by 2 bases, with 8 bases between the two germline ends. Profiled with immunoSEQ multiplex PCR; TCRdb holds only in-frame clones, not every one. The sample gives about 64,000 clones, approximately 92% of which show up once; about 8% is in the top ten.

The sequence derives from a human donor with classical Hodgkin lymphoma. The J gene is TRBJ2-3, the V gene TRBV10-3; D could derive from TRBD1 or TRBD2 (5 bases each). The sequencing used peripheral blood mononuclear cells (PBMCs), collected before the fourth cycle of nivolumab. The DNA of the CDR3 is TGTGCCATCAGTAGGGACGACACAGATACGCAGTATTTT. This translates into CAISRDDTDTQYF.